This T cell receptor (beta chain) was identified in a study of T cells after yellow fever vaccination. Study-wide results and limits: Overall, a small share of clonotypes was seen in both CD4 and CD8 compartments.

Trimming removed 5 bases from V and 7 bases from J, with 14 bases in between. Germline lookup yields CDR1 SGHTA and CDR2 FQGNSA. The CDR3 runs 13 residues. To note about this clonotype: The antigen is unknown.

The TCR cDNA carried a universal primer site and UMIs from 5'RACE template switching. TCRdb re-called the 5' RACE reads with MiXCR, one entry per CDR3 protein. The table has under 350,000 distinct CDR3 sequences, over 4% seen once. This rearrangement joins TRBV7-2 to TRBJ1-1; no firm D call. This receptor was identified in a man between 18 and 35 years old who received the YFV17D yellow fever vaccine. Sequencing was performed on PBMCs, taken 5 days after the yellow fever booster vaccination. CDR3 DNA: TGTGCCAGCAGCCCACGGCGGGGTAGTGAAGCTTTCTTT. Residues: CASSPRRGSEAFF.